Detailed here is one T cell receptor (beta chain). The clone's antigen remains unknown. Base qualities were left out, and no much larger clone turns up one base away. TCRbeta CDR3 regions were amplified from genomic DNA using the immunoSEQ Assay, a bias-controlled multiplex PCR. In the original analysis: Within the assay, amplification of reference gene primers was used to estimate how many nucleated cells each sample contained. Sequence reads were collapsed and filtered to measure the absolute abundance of every unique TCRbeta CDR3 rearrangement. For each sample, productive Simpson clonality was calculated by taking the square root of Simpson's diversity index across productive rearrangements. TCRdb took over this immuneACCESS table, retaining in-frame rearrangements with V and J assigned. Such tables are incomplete; in checked studies, under half of the missing clones stem from an unresolved V gene, and the remainder is unexplained. That table supplies the V and J calls and clone size; D and trimming were determined from the DNA. The sample profile shows fewer than 400,000 clones; roughly 90% of them were found once. The biggest ten clones account for about 4% of the sample.

This specimen belongs to a study of blood T cell repertoires in COVID-19 (dated by TCRdb to 2020 to 2022). Background on the whole study: The collaborator samples originated in the United States, Italy and Spain and spanned the acute and convalescent phases of COVID-19. Samples were obtained from the ongoing ImmuneRACE study (first 160 participants) and from 1,200 or so subjects provided by 6 global collaborators. Deeply sampled blood TCRbeta repertoires from subjects exposed to, actively infected with, or recovered from COVID-19 were included in the dataset. The repertoires were made available in a free public database intended to serve as a resource for research on the immune response to SARS-CoV-2. The prospective study material was composed of cDNA or gDNA derived from T cells, B-cell-depleted T cells, or PBMCs. HLA class I and class II types, where available, came from metadata supplied by the sample provider rather than from assay-based typing. Sample metadata almost always included a de-identified subject ID, COVID-19 status, age in years and sex. What the research found in general, with its limitations: The quantity of clinical and demographic metadata differed by source and by participant and was supplied without curation.

Participants in the prospective study were aged about 18 to 95 years, lived in over 20 United States geographic areas, and enrolled through a virtual design. Cohort assignment in the prospective study relied on participant-reported clinical history from a screening survey and a study questionnaire. A participant counted as exposed if, within 2 weeks of entering the study, that participant had been in contact with someone who had a PCR-confirmed or clinician-diagnosed COVID-19 case. In the prospective study, whole blood, serum and a nasopharyngeal or oropharyngeal swab were collected from each participant by mobile phlebotomists. Prospective study participants could optionally give additional blood draws and questionnaires over a 2-month period. Prospective study blood samples were shipped either frozen or at room temperature before DNA extraction. The V and J ends are trimmed by 1 base and 5 bases, leaving 11 bases between them. There are 15 amino acids in the CDR3, from cysteine to phenylalanine inclusive. Kept here is only the CDR3 DNA, which spans 45 bases and is read in frame from base 1. The germline V gene encodes CDR1 KGHSH and CDR2 LQKENI.

The sequenced sample consisted of PBMCs or T cells enriched from blood (not recorded which). The receptor was derived from a young woman who had been exposed to COVID-19. The chain employs TRBV18 and TRBJ1-4, with the D gene too uncertain to name. The sequence in DNA is TGTGCCAGCTCACCACGGGAAGGAGGGAATGAAAAACTGTTTTTT. This translates into CASSPREGGNEKLFF.